This T cell receptor (beta chain) was recorded in a study of blood T cell repertoires in COVID-19. CDR1 SGHDN and CDR2 FVKESK come from the germline V gene. The CDR3 is 15 amino acids. Trimming removed 4 bases from V and 10 bases from J; junction bases left unmatched: 7. Repertoires were generated with immunoSEQ multiplex PCR, while TCRdb's copy carries only in-frame clones and drops some. The table has roughly 120,000 clones, around 86% seen once. The sample comprised peripheral blood. The gene calls are TRBV14 and TRBJ2-1; TRBD2 aligns across 13 bases. The sequence came from a man between 65 and 79 years old with acute or convalescent COVID-19. The CDR3 region is CASSRGLAGVQEQFF. The CDR3 DNA is TGTGCCAGCAGCCGAGGACTAGCGGGAGTGCAGGAGCAGTTCTTC. Looking up the rest from reference TRBV14 and TRBJ2-1 gives the full variable domain: EAGVTQFPSHSVIEKGQTVTLRCDPISGHDNLYWYRRVMGKEIKFLLHFVKESKQDESGMPNNRFLAERTGGTYSTLKVQPAELEDSGVYFCASSRGLAGVQEQFFGPGTRLTVL.